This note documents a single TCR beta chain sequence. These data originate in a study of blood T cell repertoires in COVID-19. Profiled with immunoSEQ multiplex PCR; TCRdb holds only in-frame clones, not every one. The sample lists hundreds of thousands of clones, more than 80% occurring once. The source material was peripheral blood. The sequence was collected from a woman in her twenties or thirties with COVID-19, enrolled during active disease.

CDR3 nucleotides: TGTGCCAGCAGCTCCATAGGGGGACTAGCGGGGGCGAACACCGGGGAGCTGTTTTTT. This gives the protein CASSSIGGLAGANTGELFF. The rearrangement uses TRBV7-6 and TRBJ2-2, with TRBD2 identical over 14 bases. This CDR3 contains 19 residues. The V and J ends lost 4 bases and 0 bases, in that order; junction bases with no gene match: 7. Per germline, CDR1 SGHVS and CDR2 FNYEAQ.